These 27 T cell receptor beta chains were all obtained from the same sample, sequenced in a study of blood T cell repertoires in COVID-19 (dated by TCRdb to 2019 to 2021). Library preparation was by the immunoSEQ multiplex PCR assay. The clones in this table, taken by TCRdb from immuneACCESS, are in-frame only. Not every clone is retained; where verified, under half of the shortfall comes from an unresolved V gene, and the cause of the rest is unknown. The sample includes about 260,000 clones, with 70% to 90% observed a single time. The top ten clones comprise approximately 0.7% of the sample. Sequenced: peripheral blood. Receptor source: a human donor in a cohort sampled during active COVID-19.

The chain has TRBV2 and TRBJ2-3; D gene unclear. Germline V CDR1 and CDR2: SNHLY, FYNNEI. The CDR3 length is 16 residues. V shed 2 bases and J shed 2 bases, with 14 bases lying between them. The CDR3 protein is CASSEIENRDTDTQYF. DNA for the CDR3: TGTGCCAGCAGTGAAATCGAGAACCGAGACACAGATACGCAGTATTTT.

V and J are TRBV29-1 and TRBJ1-1; the D gene is possibly TRBD1 (6 bases). Germline V gene sequence: CDR1 SQVTM, CDR2 ANQGSEA. This CDR3 has 12 residues. V dropped 5 bases and J dropped 2 bases, with 9 bases sitting between them. DNA for the CDR3: TGCAGCGTTTACAGGGATAACACTGAAGCTTTCTTT. It is translated as CSVYRDNTEAFF.

V and J are TRBV28 and TRBJ2-7; 10 bases are shared with TRBD2. This CDR3 contains 15 residues. V gave up 6 bases and J gave up 2 bases; unmatched junction bases: 7. Germline V gene data show CDR1 as MDHEN and CDR2 as SYDVKM. The CDR3 spells CASSLPLAGAYEQYF. CDR3 in DNA: TGTGCCAGCAGCCTTCCGCTAGCGGGAGCCTACGAGCAGTACTTC.

This clone appeared a single time. In nucleotides, the CDR3 is TGTGCCAGCAGTTCAGGGGTATACGAGCAGTACTTC. Protein: CASSSGVYEQYF. The V and J genes are TRBV12-3 or TRBV12-4 and TRBJ2-7; D possibly corresponds to TRBD1 (6 bases). Trimming pared 4 bases from V and 4 bases from J, leaving 8 bases between. The CDR3 is 12 amino acids.

V and J are TRBV27 and TRBJ1-1; D might be TRBD1 (5 bases). The CDR3 sequence is 16 residues long. The V end lost 2 bases, the J end lost 8 bases, and 21 bases lay between the germline ends. CDR1 and CDR2 (germline): MNHEY, SMNVEV (reference sequence). In DNA form, the CDR3 reads TGTGCCAGCAGTTTAGGGCAGCCGGCTTTAGGGGCGGAAGCTTTCTTT. Translation gives CASSLGQPALGAEAFF.

This chain connects TRBV30 to TRBJ1-1; a weak D match, TRBD1 (6 bases). V shed 6 bases and J shed 4 bases, with 12 bases lying between them. CDR1 GTSNPN and CDR2 SVGIG come from the germline V gene (reference sequence). This CDR3 is built from 12 residues. CDR3 coding DNA: TGTGCCTGCAAGGGACATTTCACTGAAGCTTTCTTT. Its translation is CACKGHFTEAFF.

The chain employs TRBV5-4 and TRBJ1-4; 11 positions agree with TRBD1. The J segment lost 2 bases and the V segment lost 4 bases, leaving 4 bases of the junction unmatched. The CDR3 runs to 16 residues. Germline values: CDR1 SGHNT, CDR2 YYREEE (reference sequence). The DNA for the CDR3 is TGTGCCAGCAGCCTGGGACAGGGGGGCACTAATGAAAAACTGTTTTTT. This encodes CASSLGQGGTNEKLFF.

The gene calls are TRBV7-9 and TRBJ1-1, with 7 bases identical to TRBD1. After removal of 4 bases from V and 5 bases from J, the junction contained 10 bases not matched to a gene. Germline values: CDR1 SEHNR, CDR2 FQNEAQ (reference sequence). The CDR3 length is 15 residues. The CDR3 loop is CASSSRDSDMTEAFF. The CDR3 DNA is TGTGCCAGCAGCTCCCGGGACAGCGACATGACTGAAGCTTTCTTT.

The chain has TRBV2 and TRBJ1-3; 7 nucleotides align to TRBD1. J gave up 0 bases and V 9 bases, and 14 bases lay outside the gene matches. CDR3 length: 17 amino acids. The germline V gene encodes CDR1 SNHLY and CDR2 FYNNEI. CDR3 nucleotides: TGTGCCAGAGCAGGGACAGCCGGTCGATTCTCTGGAAACACCATATATTTT. Protein: CARAGTAGRFSGNTIYF.

The rearrangement links TRBV25-1 to TRBJ2-3, with a possible D match to TRBD2 (5 bases). The V and J ends lost 10 bases and 4 bases respectively, with 15 bases between them. CDR3 size: 13 residues. Germline CDR1 reads MGHDK; CDR2 reads SYGVNS. In DNA form, the CDR3 reads TGTGCCACCACTCGGGGTAGCCCAGATACGCAGTATTTT. Translating gives CATTRGSPDTQYF. Full variable domain (remainder filled in from reference TRBV25-1 and TRBJ2-3): EADIYQTPRYLVIGTGKKITLECSQTMGHDKMYWYQQDPGMELHLIHYSYGVNSTEKGDLSSESTVSRIRTEHFPLTLESARPSHTSQYLCATTRGSPDTQYFGPGTRLTVL.

The chain uses TRBV28 and TRBJ1-6, with 7 bases aligning to TRBD1. Germline V gene lookup returns CDR1 MDHEN and CDR2 SYDVKM. Trimming removed 4 bases from V and 6 bases from J; junction bases left unmatched: 6. This CDR3 comprises 15 residues. The CDR3 nucleotides read TGTGCCAGCAGTTCAGGGACAGATTCTAATTCACCCCTCCACTTT. Translating gives CASSSGTDSNSPLHF. The full variable domain, its missing parts supplied by reference TRBV28 and TRBJ1-6, is DVKVTQSSRYLVKRTGEKVFLECVQDMDHENMFWYRQDPGLGLRLIYFSYDVKMKEKGDIPEGYSVSREKKERFSLILESASTNQTSMYLCASSSGTDSNSPLHFGNGTRLTVT.

This clone was seen only a few times. The sample carries other DNA sequences with the same CDR3. The chain employs TRBV19 and TRBJ1-1; perhaps TRBD1 as D (6 bases). The length of the CDR3 is 13 residues. The V gene's germline CDR1 is LNHDA and CDR2 SQIVND (reference sequence). The V end was cut by 1 base, the J end by 4 bases, with 7 bases between. In DNA form, the CDR3 reads TGTGCCAGTAGTATAGTAGGGGGCACTGAAGCTTTCTTT. It translates to CASSIVGGTEAFF.

This chain links TRBV12-3 or TRBV12-4 with TRBJ2-3; no firm D call. The CDR3 loop spans 11 amino acids. The ends were cut back, 10 bases at V and 8 bases at J, with 13 bases in the middle. In DNA, the CDR3 is TGTGCCACCCCGGTGCTTGGTACGCAGTATTTT. This codes for CATPVLGTQYF.

The sample holds many counts of this clone. Here the CDR3 reads CASSFGTRHSSYEQYF. Written as DNA, the CDR3 is TGTGCCAGCAGCTTTGGGACTAGGCACAGCTCCTACGAGCAGTACTTC. The V gene is TRBV13, the J gene TRBJ2-7, with TRBD2 matching over 8 bases. V gave up 3 bases and J gave up 0 bases; unmatched junction bases: 7. CDR1 is PRHDT, CDR2 FYEKMQ, per germline (reference sequence). CDR3 length: 16 residues. Based on the CDR3 plus reference TRBV13 and TRBJ2-7, the full variable domain is AAGVIQSPRHLIKEKRETATLKCYPIPRHDTVYWYQQGPGQDPQFLISFYEKMQSDKGSIPDRFSAQQFSDYHSELNMSSLELGDSALYFCASSFGTRHSSYEQYFGPGTRLTVT.

The V gene is TRBV12-3 or TRBV12-4, the J gene TRBJ2-2; D remains ambiguous. V lost 4 bases to trimming and J lost 7 bases, with 4 bases between them. The CDR3 contains 11 residues. CDR3 region: CASSSNGELFF. The CDR3 region has the DNA TGTGCCAGCAGTTCAAACGGGGAGCTGTTTTTT.

The rearrangement joins TRBV16 to TRBJ1-3; D not certain. The V end lost 1 base, the J end lost 4 bases, and 11 bases lay between the germline ends. CDR3 length equals 15 residues. Germline V gene sequence: CDR1 KGHSY, CDR2 FQNENV. CDR3 amino acids: CASSQWPGWGNTIYF. The CDR3 DNA follows: TGTGCCAGCAGCCAATGGCCAGGTTGGGGAAACACCATATATTTT.

This clone was recorded only once. The V gene is TRBV5-1, the J gene TRBJ2-3; possibly TRBD1 for D (6 bases). The germline V gene encodes CDR1 SGHRS and CDR2 YFSETQ. This CDR3 has 14 amino acids. The ends were cut back, 0 bases at V and 5 bases at J, with 10 bases in the middle. The chain's CDR3 is CASSLGQGGDTQYF. CDR3 nucleotides: TGCGCCAGCAGCTTGGGTCAAGGGGGAGATACGCAGTATTTT.

In its sample, this clone was seen once. The rearrangement joins TRBV4-3 to TRBJ2-7, with D possibly matching TRBD2 (5 bases). Trimming left V 0 bases short and J 6 bases short, with 9 bases between. Germline assignment: CDR1 LGHNA and CDR2 YSLEER. This CDR3 spans 13 amino acids. The CDR3, as DNA: TGCGCCAGCAGCCAAGACGGGGAGACCGAGCAGTACTTC. Protein sequence: CASSQDGETEQYF.

The V and J genes are TRBV11-2 and TRBJ2-7; 9 bases fit TRBD2. The V gene's germline CDR1 is SGHAT and CDR2 FQNNGV. CDR3 length: 17 residues. With 4 bases clipped from V and 2 bases from J, the junction kept 12 bases outside the gene matches. This CDR3 reads CASSSLRGASGTYEQYF. CDR3 coding DNA: TGTGCCAGCAGCTCTCTAAGAGGCGCTAGCGGGACCTACGAGCAGTACTTC.

A word on this clone: Different DNA sequences within this sample yield the same CDR3. This chain joins TRBV7-2 and TRBJ2-7; D may be TRBD1 (6 bases). V dropped 2 bases and J dropped 0 bases, with 8 bases sitting between them. Per germline, CDR1 SGHTA and CDR2 FQGNSA. The CDR3 has 14 amino acids. CDR3 DNA: TGTGCCAGCAGCTTAACAGGGACCTCCTACGAGCAGTACTTC. The encoded protein is CASSLTGTSYEQYF.

The chain has TRBV9 and TRBJ1-5, with a weak D call TRBD1 (5 bases). The germline V and J ends were trimmed by 3 bases and 0 bases, with 16 bases remaining between them. CDR3 length equals 17 residues. Germline values: CDR1 SGDLS, CDR2 YYNGEE. The CDR3 DNA sequence: TGTGCCAGCAGCGGGGCAGACCTAGGGGATAGCAATCAGCCCCAGCATTTT. The encoded protein is CASSGADLGDSNQPQHF. The full variable domain, completed using reference TRBV9 and TRBJ1-5, is DSGVTQTPKHLITATGQRVTLRCSPRSGDLSVYWYQQSLDQGLQFLIQYYNGEERAKGNILERFSAQQFPDLHSELNLSSLELGDSALYFCASSGADLGDSNQPQHFGDGTRLSIL.

J is TRBJ2-1 and V is TRBV19; TRBD2 agrees at 14 bases. Germline V gene lookup returns CDR1 LNHDA and CDR2 SQIVND (reference sequence). J was trimmed by 0 bases and V by 8 bases; bases with no gene match: 6. The CDR3 is 17 amino acids. CDR3 residues: CASLGTSGGSSYNEQFF. CDR3 bases: TGTGCCAGTTTGGGGACTAGCGGGGGAAGCTCCTACAATGAGCAGTTCTTC.

This rearrangement joins TRBV6-2 or TRBV6-3 to TRBJ2-1; 7 positions agree with TRBD2. CDR3 size: 16 residues. CDR1 is MNHEY, CDR2 SVGEGT, per germline. V lost 3 bases and J lost 7; bases outside the gene matches: 12. The CDR3 protein is CASSYGAGGGRNEQFF. The CDR3 DNA sequence: TGTGCCAGCAGTTATGGAGCCGGCGGGGGTAGGAATGAGCAGTTCTTC.

The chain carries TRBV11-2 and TRBJ2-2; 10 bases fit TRBD2. Germline V gene sequence: CDR1 SGHAT, CDR2 FQNNGV. The CDR3 consists of 17 residues. Trimming removed 5 bases from V and 5 bases from J; junction bases left unmatched: 11. This CDR3 is CASSLWPGLARTGELFF. For the CDR3, the DNA is TGTGCCAGCAGCCTATGGCCGGGACTAGCGAGGACCGGGGAGCTGTTTTTT.

The chain couples TRBV5-4 to TRBJ2-1; 13 bases match TRBD2. V shed 0 bases and J 5 bases; nucleotides not matched to a gene: 5. From germline, CDR1 is SGHNT and CDR2 YYREEE (reference sequence). The CDR3 length is 17 residues. CDR3 DNA: TGTGCCAGCAGCTTGGGACTAGCGGGAGGTGCGGACAATGAGCAGTTCTTC. Amino acid sequence: CASSLGLAGGADNEQFF.

A remark on this clone: Other DNA sequences in the same sample also yield this CDR3. The gene calls are TRBV30 and TRBJ2-5, with a weak D call TRBD2 (6 bases). The CDR3 loop spans 13 amino acids. CDR1 is GTSNPN, CDR2 SVGIG, per germline (reference sequence). The V end was cut by 0 bases, the J end by 3 bases, with 8 bases between. The CDR3 bases are TGTGCCTGGAGTGTCGGGGGAGAAGAGACCCAGTACTTC. It codes for CAWSVGGEETQYF.

This clone was observed a few times. The J gene is TRBJ1-2, the V gene TRBV5-1, with D possibly TRBD1 on 6 matching bases. Germline values: CDR1 SGHRS, CDR2 YFSETQ. Trimming shortened V by 1 base and J by 8 bases, and 9 bases separated the two germline ends. CDR3 length: 12 residues. As DNA, the CDR3 is TGCGCCAGCAGCTTGAACGGACAGGGCTACACCTTC. Protein: CASSLNGQGYTF.